This TCR beta chain is from a study of CD8+ T cells in alopecia areata. As for the study in general: Those patients who were treated received oral tofacitinib, which was given at 5 to 10 mg twice daily for moderate-to-severe alopecia areata. Whole-study results and caveats: Normal skin's resident alphabeta T cells are sequenced alongside lesional scalp T cells.

This clone was found a few times. As yet, its antigen is unknown. This CDR3 is built from 13 residues. Germline CDR1 reads SQVTM; CDR2 reads ANQGSEA. V shed 4 bases and J shed 3 bases, with 9 bases lying between them. Samples from alopecia areata patients were lesional scalp punch biopsies and peripheral blood. RNA extraction was followed by reverse transcription into cDNA, which acted as the sequencing template. Sequenced by immunoSEQ multiplex PCR; TCRdb stores in-frame clones only, minus some. The sample includes over 85,000 clones, 41% of them seen just once. The TCR originated in a human donor with alopecia areata. Specimen: CD4+ T cells sorted from blood. V is TRBV29-1 and J is TRBJ2-2; D call uncertain. CDR3 in amino acids: CSVVVVDTGELFF. In DNA, the CDR3 is TGCAGCGTTGTGGTTGTGGACACCGGGGAGCTGTTTTTT.